The source of this T cell receptor (beta chain) is a study of cytomegalovirus exposure and HLA in healthy donors. This clone turned up a few times. Its antigen is not known. The donors (healthy individuals) were bone marrow donors. PCR used 60 Vbeta primers and 13 Jbeta primers. TCRdb keeps only in-frame clones here, not all; method: immunoSEQ multiplex PCR. The data contain 76,000 or so clones, roughly two thirds of them singletons. Study-wide results and limits: In a later analysis, a genetic analysis reported fewer productive-TCR N-insertions in an Asian-associated ancestry cluster than the cohort average.

The CDR3 contains 19 residues. Trimming pared 5 bases from V and 0 bases from J, leaving 22 bases between. The germline V gene encodes CDR1 MDHEN and CDR2 SYDVKM. The J gene is TRBJ1-4, the V gene TRBV28; D gene ambiguous. The origin of this receptor is a woman between 35 and 50 years old in good health and CMV-seropositive. Sequencing used PBMCs. CDR3 region: CASSNQLGGLIATNEKLFF. In nucleotides, the CDR3 is TGTGCCAGCAGTAACCAGCTTGGAGGGCTGATAGCAACTAATGAAAAACTGTTTTTT.